This record looks at one T cell receptor (beta chain) sequence and its context. Its antigen is as yet unknown. Unique molecular identifiers tagged individual cDNA molecules. Using its own MiXCR run on the 5' RACE reads, TCRdb lists one record per CDR3 protein. The sample shows 80,000 to 95,000 distinct CDR3 sequences, approximately 17% of them seen only once. The source of the sample is a study of early T cells in non-severe SARS-CoV-2 infection. Background on the study: Alpha and beta chains were unpaired, from unsorted whole-blood bulk RNA. Study-level findings and limits: Matching results from VDJdb favored anti-spike CD8 responses, leaving private and CD4 specificities undetected.

The germline V and J ends were trimmed by 5 bases and 12 bases, with 15 bases remaining between them. Per the germline V gene, CDR1 is SGHRS and CDR2 is YFSETQ. CDR3 size: 12 residues. The chain uses TRBV5-1 and TRBJ2-1, with D possibly matching TRBD1 (5 bases). Sequenced here: whole blood, sampled at baseline. This sequence originates from an adult who was a healthcare worker with PCR-confirmed SARS-CoV-2 infection or an uninfected control (not recorded which). The CDR3 sequence is CASSFQGFWQFF. CDR3 in DNA: TGCGCCAGCAGTTTCCAGGGATTCTGGCAGTTCTTC.